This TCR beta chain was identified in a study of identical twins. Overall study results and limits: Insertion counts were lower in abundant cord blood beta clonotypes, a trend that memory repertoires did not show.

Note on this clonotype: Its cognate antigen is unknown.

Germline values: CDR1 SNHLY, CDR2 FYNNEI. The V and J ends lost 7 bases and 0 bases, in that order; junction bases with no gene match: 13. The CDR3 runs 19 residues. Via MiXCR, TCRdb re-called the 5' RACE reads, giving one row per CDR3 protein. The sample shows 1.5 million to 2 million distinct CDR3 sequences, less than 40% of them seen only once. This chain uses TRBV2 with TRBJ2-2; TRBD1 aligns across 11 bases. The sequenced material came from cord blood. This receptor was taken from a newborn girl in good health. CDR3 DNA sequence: TGTGCCAGCATTTCGCCTGGTGGGACAGGGGGTTCGAACACCGGGGAGCTGTTTTTT. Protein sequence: CASISPGGTGGSNTGELFF. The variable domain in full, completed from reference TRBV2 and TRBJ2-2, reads EPEVTQTPSHQVTQMGQEVILRCVPISNHLYFYWYRQILGQKVEFLVSFYNNEISEKSEIFDDQFSVERPDGSNFTLKIRSTKLEDSAMYFCASISPGGTGGSNTGELFFGEGSRLTVL.